One and the same sample provided the 25 T cell receptor beta chains below, sequenced in a study of response to subunit inactivated influenza vaccine. MiXCR, applied by TCRdb to the RT-PCR reads, yields one record per CDR3 protein. The repertoire consists of a few hundred thousand distinct CDR3 sequences, with 11% to 15% occurring once and the leading ten covering roughly 11%. Specimen: PBMCs from blood, collected about 13 days after vaccination. The receptor source for this set is a man in his fifties or sixties who received an inactivated influenza vaccine.

V usage is TRBV4-1 and J usage is TRBJ2-7; 10 bases are shared with TRBD2. The CDR3 length is 16 residues. V shed 0 bases, J shed 3 bases, and the junction held 5 bases outside the gene matches. Germline V gene lookup returns CDR1 MGHRA and CDR2 YSYEKL. The chain's CDR3 is CASSQDPRTSGYEQYF. DNA of the CDR3: TGCGCCAGCAGCCAAGATCCCCGGACTAGCGGCTACGAGCAGTACTTC.

The V call is TRBV7-2, the J call TRBJ1-4; TRBD1 is a possible D gene (6 bases). CDR1 is SGHTA, CDR2 FQGNSA, per germline. The CDR3 runs 15 residues. Trimming removed 6 bases from V and 7 bases from J, with 18 bases in between. CDR3 sequence (DNA): TGTGCCAGCAGTCAGGTTTCGGGGGCTAGTGAAAAACTGTTTTTT. Translating gives CASSQVSGASEKLFF.

There are a few counts of this clonotype. The chain couples TRBV24-1 to TRBJ2-3, with D hard to call. V was cut by 3 bases and J by 0 bases, with 12 bases left in between. Germline V gives CDR1 KGHDR, CDR2 SFDVKD. The CDR3 sequence is 16 residues long. The DNA of the CDR3 is TGTGCCACCAGTGATCCTAGAGCAGTAAGCACAGATACGCAGTATTTT. Translation gives CATSDPRAVSTDTQYF.

This clonotype has only a few counts. The chain employs TRBV6-1 and TRBJ2-1; D is undetermined. CDR1 and CDR2 (germline): MNHNS, SASEGT. The CDR3 totals 14 residues. The V and J ends lost 6 bases and 2 bases respectively, with 11 bases between them. In nucleotides, the CDR3 is TGTGCCAGCAGACCAGTGGGAACCTACAATGAGCAGTTCTTC. Protein product: CASRPVGTYNEQFF.

This clonotype came up a few times. This rearrangement joins TRBV7-2 to TRBJ1-5; 12 bases fit TRBD1. The germline gives CDR1 SGHTA, CDR2 FQGNSA. This CDR3 is built from 18 residues. The ends lost 0 bases at V and 4 bases at J; junction bases unmatched: 7. The CDR3 DNA sequence: TGTGCCAGCAGCTTAGCGGTGGGACAGGGGGCGAGGAATCAGCCCCAGCATTTT. Its protein product is CASSLAVGQGARNQPQHF.

There are a few counts of this clonotype. V gene TRBV12-3 or TRBV12-4 combines with J gene TRBJ1-5; D remains ambiguous. The CDR3 is 15 amino acids. V was shortened by 1 base and J by 1 base, with 8 bases between the two germline ends. In nucleotides, the CDR3 is TGTGCCAGCAGTTTAGGTTTCGGGAGCAATCAGCCCCAGCATTTT. The encoded protein is CASSLGFGSNQPQHF.

The rearrangement joins TRBV15 to TRBJ2-1, with 7 bases aligning to TRBD2. Germline-derived CDR1 and CDR2 are LNHNV and YYDKDF (reference sequence). This CDR3 comprises 13 residues. With 9 bases clipped from V and 7 bases from J, the junction kept 9 bases outside the gene matches. For the CDR3, the DNA is TGTGCCACTGGGGCGGGAGTCCCTAATGAGCAGTTCTTC. The encoded protein is CATGAGVPNEQFF. The full variable domain, in which reference TRBV15 and TRBJ2-1 provide the parts outside the CDR3, is DAMVIQNPRYQVTQFGKPVTLSCSQTLNHNVMYWYQQKSSQAPKLLFHYYDKDFNNEADTPDNFQSRRPNTSFCFLDIRSPGLGDTAMYLCATGAGVPNEQFFGPGTRLTVL.

A few counts support this clonotype. The V call is TRBV11-2, the J call TRBJ2-1; tentative D call: TRBD2 (7 bases). This CDR3 contains 17 residues. The germline CDR1 and CDR2 sequences are SGHAT and FQNNGV. Trimming removed 1 base from V and 5 bases from J, with 18 bases in between. The CDR3 DNA sequence: TGTGCCAGCAGCTTAGTATTCTCCGGGGGGCCTAACAATGAGCAGTTCTTC. Encoded protein: CASSLVFSGGPNNEQFF. The full variable domain, in which reference TRBV11-2 and TRBJ2-1 provide the parts outside the CDR3, is EAGVAQSPRYKIIEKRQSVAFWCNPISGHATLYWYQQILGQGPKLLIQFQNNGVVDDSQLPKDRFSAERLKGVDSTLKIQPAKLEDSAVYLCASSLVFSGGPNNEQFFGPGTRLTVL.

This clonotype was seen a handful of times. The chain links TRBV28 to TRBJ2-1; D is possibly TRBD2 (6 bases). Germline assignment: CDR1 MDHEN and CDR2 SYDVKM. V was clipped by 6 bases and J by 5 bases, with 17 bases between them. This CDR3 is built from 15 residues. The chain's CDR3 is CASRPGGMKNNEQFF. CDR3 in DNA: TGTGCCAGCAGGCCCGGCGGGATGAAAAACAATGAGCAGTTCTTC.

This clonotype was seen a handful of times. The genes are TRBV3-1 and TRBJ1-2; D remains ambiguous. This CDR3 contains 13 residues. CDR1 is LGHDT and CDR2 is YNNKEL in the germline V gene (reference sequence). Trimming pared 5 bases from V and 3 bases from J, leaving 10 bases between. CDR3 in DNA: TGTGCCAGCAGCACGGCGGTAGACTATGGCTACACCTTC. Translating gives CASSTAVDYGYTF.

As regards this clonotype: The junction departs from germline at one end; a sequencing error may be responsible. This sequence joins TRBV28 and TRBJ2-2; a weak D match, TRBD2 (5 bases). From germline, CDR1 is MDHEN and CDR2 SYDVKM. This CDR3 comprises 14 residues. CDR3 coding DNA: TGTGCCAGCAGTTTATGGGGGAACACCGGGGAGCTGTCTTTT. Translating it yields CASSLWGNTGELSF.

The sample holds a few counts of this clonotype. The chain couples TRBV7-3 to TRBJ2-2; TRBD2 might be the D (6 bases). Per germline, CDR1 SGHTA and CDR2 FQGTGA. The germline V and J ends were trimmed by 8 bases and 5 bases, with 15 bases remaining between them. This CDR3 is built from 14 residues. The CDR3 sequence is CASGHGSGTGELFF. CDR3 coding DNA: TGTGCCAGCGGTCACGGGAGCGGTACCGGGGAGCTGTTTTTT.

The gene calls are TRBV5-1 and TRBJ2-5; tentative D call: TRBD2 (6 bases). The length of the CDR3 is 12 residues. With 5 bases removed from V and 5 bases from J, the gap between germline ends came to 10 bases. Per germline, CDR1 SGHRS and CDR2 YFSETQ. The CDR3 protein is CASSASAETQYF. The DNA for the CDR3 is TGCGCCAGCAGTGCTAGCGCGGAGACCCAGTACTTC.

This sequence joins TRBV5-1 and TRBJ1-3; possible D gene TRBD1, 5 bases. The CDR3 has 18 residues. V was cut by 4 bases and J by 0 bases, with 20 bases left in between. Germline-derived CDR1 and CDR2 are SGHRS and YFSETQ. The CDR3 region is CASSVGRNPILSGNTIYF. The CDR3 coding sequence is TGCGCCAGCAGCGTGGGGCGGAATCCCATCCTCTCTGGAAACACCATATATTTT.

The chain employs TRBV29-1 and TRBJ1-1, with 12 positions matching TRBD1. This CDR3 comprises 15 residues. Losses at the gene ends were 7 bases for V and 1 base for J; bases not matched to a gene: 7. Per the germline V gene, CDR1 is SQVTM and CDR2 is ANQGSEA. CDR3 loop: CSARGTGGGNTEAFF. DNA for the CDR3: TGCAGCGCTCGAGGGACAGGGGGCGGGAACACTGAAGCTTTCTTT.

The table lists this clonotype with a few counts. The CDR3 sequence: CASSFGTVPLYEQFF. CDR3 in DNA: TGTGCCAGCAGTTTCGGGACAGTCCCCCTTTATGAGCAGTTCTTC. This chain uses TRBV9 with TRBJ2-1; the match to TRBD1 covers 7 bases. CDR3 size: 15 residues. Germline assignment: CDR1 SGDLS and CDR2 YYNGEE. Losses at the gene ends were 5 bases for V and 8 bases for J; bases not matched to a gene: 13.

This CDR3 reads CSARETGSGYTF. The CDR3 nucleotides are TGCAGTGCTAGAGAGACAGGGAGCGGCTACACCTTC. The J gene is TRBJ1-2, the V gene TRBV20-1, with 7 bases that match TRBD1. V trimming: 0 bases; J trimming: 8 bases; junction bases outside the gene matches: 3. Germline V CDR1 and CDR2: DFQATT, SNEGSKA (reference sequence). This CDR3 has 12 amino acids.

This clonotype was detected a few times. This chain links TRBV10-2 with TRBJ1-5, with D possibly matching TRBD1 (5 bases). The CDR3 is made up of 14 amino acids. Trimming removed 4 bases at V and 2 bases at J, with 9 bases between. Germline values: CDR1 WSHSY, CDR2 SAAADI. The CDR3, as DNA: TGCGCCAGCAGTGTCCAGGGCGGCAATCAGCCCCAGCATTTT. It yields the protein CASSVQGGNQPQHF.

This clonotype was observed a few times. The chain uses TRBV12-3 or TRBV12-4 and TRBJ2-7; no firm D call. V was pared by 6 bases and J by 0 bases, with 12 bases between. This CDR3 region has 14 residues. CDR3 residues: CASRDNSYSYEQYF. The DNA of the CDR3 is TGTGCCAGCAGAGATAACAGCTACTCCTACGAGCAGTACTTC.

The genes are TRBV7-2 and TRBJ2-7; 9 bases agree with TRBD2. CDR1 and CDR2 (germline): SGHTA, FQGNSA. Unmatched junction bases numbered 3, after V lost 4 bases and J lost 2 bases. The CDR3 spans 14 residues. CDR3 coding DNA: TGTGCCAGCAGCTCGACTAGCGGAACCTACGAGCAGTACTTC. Translating gives CASSSTSGTYEQYF.

The chain is built from TRBV24-1 and TRBJ2-6; 10 bases are shared with TRBD1. V was clipped by 2 bases and J by 2 bases; unmatched bases: 5. This CDR3 has 18 amino acids. Per the germline V gene, CDR1 is KGHDR and CDR2 is SFDVKD. The CDR3 protein is CATSDSDRGRPGANVLTF. DNA of the CDR3: TGTGCCACCAGTGATTCTGACAGGGGGCGTCCTGGGGCCAACGTCCTGACTTTC.

The chain links TRBV21-1 to TRBJ2-4; the tabulated D call, TRBD2, remains unverified against the DNA. TRBV21-1 is a pseudogene locus. The CDR3 length is 13 residues. CDR3 coding DNA: TGTGCCAGCATTCGGACTAGCGGAAACATTCAGTACTTC. Its protein is CASIRTSGNIQYF.

This chain joins TRBV11-2 and TRBJ2-1, with 9 bases aligning to TRBD2. J gave up 7 bases and V 5 bases, and 9 bases lay outside the gene matches. The CDR3 runs to 15 residues. The germline gives CDR1 SGHAT, CDR2 FQNNGV. The CDR3 here is CASSHLAGKGNEQFF. DNA of the CDR3: TGTGCCAGCAGCCACCTAGCGGGGAAAGGGAATGAGCAGTTCTTC.

This clonotype was counted between two and nine times. The V and J genes are TRBV6-1 and TRBJ2-2, with a weak D call TRBD2 (5 bases). The germline V and J ends were trimmed by 3 bases and 2 bases, with 10 bases remaining between them. Germline-derived CDR1 and CDR2 are MNHNS and SASEGT. This CDR3 comprises 15 residues. CDR3 bases: TGTGCCAGCAGTGAGACGCGGGCCAACACCGGGGAGCTGTTTTTT. Amino acid sequence: CASSETRANTGELFF.

This clonotype was observed many times. This chain joins TRBV5-1 and TRBJ1-6; the match to TRBD1 covers 9 bases. The germline V gene encodes CDR1 SGHRS and CDR2 YFSETQ. V gave up 4 bases and J gave up 9 bases; unmatched junction bases: 8. The CDR3 totals 15 residues. The chain's CDR3 is CASSQKGQGSSPLHF. The CDR3 coding sequence is TGCGCCAGCAGCCAGAAGGGACAGGGAAGTTCACCCCTCCACTTT.